This T cell receptor (beta chain) appears in the sequencing data of a study of beta chain features in type 1 diabetes. Study in general: Similarity in age, gender and cell yields was seen between patients and healthy donors. Findings and caveats of the study: Across all four CD4+ subsets, people with type 1 diabetes showed modestly shorter TCRB CDR3s. HLA influence on TCRB rearrangement stayed unresolved here.

The CDR3 is made up of 15 amino acids. Trimming left V 6 bases short and J 2 bases short, with 14 bases between. Germline loops: CDR1 SGHTA, CDR2 FQGNSA. A remark on this clone: The target antigen is unknown.

Every isolated RNA sample was fully reverse transcribed, so sequencing captured expressed TCRB transcripts. Method: immunoSEQ multiplex PCR; TCRdb's copy keeps in-frame clones and lacks some. The table lists approximately 250,000 clones, around 25% of them singletons, with 0.012% in the top ten. The receptor was derived from a woman aged 25-40 years with type 1 diabetes. The sequencing input was naive CD4+ T cells from blood. The V gene is TRBV7-2, the J gene TRBJ2-4, with a tentative D call TRBD1 (6 bases). CDR3 sequence: CASSPGQLTKNIQYF. DNA for the CDR3: TGTGCCAGCAGTCCGGGACAACTAACCAAAAACATTCAGTACTTC.